The T cell receptor beta chain described here comes from a study of shared clonotypes between healthy human individuals. The CDR3 length is 15 residues. V lost 0 bases to trimming and J lost 2 bases, with 11 bases between them. CDR1 SGDLS and CDR2 YYNGEE come from the germline V gene. Sequencing was performed with immunoSEQ multiplex PCR; in TCRdb, only in-frame clones are kept and a portion is missing. The sample consists of around 510,000 clones, about 96% of them appearing once. Donors comprised healthy HIV-negative adults lacking recent acute infections or vaccinations. The donors were all Caucasian adults (living in Nashville, Tennessee).

The sequenced sample consisted of naive CD4+ T cells sorted from blood. Documented subset: CD45RA+ positively selected. The chain combines TRBV9 with TRBJ1-1, with a possible D match to TRBD1 (6 bases). The sequence was collected from a woman in her 30s in good health. The CDR3 region is CASSVVSGANTEAFF. CDR3 DNA sequence: TGTGCCAGCAGCGTAGTCTCAGGGGCCAACACTGAAGCTTTCTTT.